This TCR beta chain comes out of a study of human T cells and chemical hapten exposure. Time point of the sample: patch test 1, 2 weeks after DPC sensitization. Treatment denoted: therapeutic diphenylcyclopropenone sensitization with weekly scalp DPC. The authors' total RNA extraction used unfractionated whole blood. This clonotype showed up many times. Its antigen is unknown. TCRdb used MiXCR to reprocess the RACE reads, holding one entry per CDR3 protein. Here the sample spans 300,000 to 450,000 distinct CDR3 sequences, more than 4.5% being singletons. Notes on the study in general: Patch test score was positively correlated with the counts of PT1 expanded TCRs.

The germline V gene encodes CDR1 MDHEN and CDR2 SYDVKM. The V and J ends lost 5 bases and 0 bases, in that order; junction bases with no gene match: 2. CDR3 length: 15 residues. The clonotype comes from a woman in her fifties or sixties with alopecia areata. Some clones in this sample may be carry-over from other donors' samples. The chain uses TRBV28 and TRBJ2-1; 9 positions match TRBD2. This material consisted of whole blood, taken in connection with sensitization to the hapten diphenylcyclopropenone (DPC). CDR3 sequence reads: CASSNSGSSYNEQFF. DNA for the CDR3: TGTGCCAGCAGTAATAGCGGGAGCTCCTACAATGAGCAGTTCTTC.